This TCR beta chain was retrieved from a study of prognosis after radiotherapy for stage I lung cancer. Across the whole study: Patients in the cohort never received concurrent therapy with stereotactic body radiotherapy. Study-level results: Unique TCR clone counts went down once patients had stereotactic body radiation therapy, median roughly 9,300 versus 7,200.

Two-round multiplex PCR on genomic DNA was the method by which TCR beta CDR3 was amplified. The authors ran first-round PCR with primers specific to each TRBV and TRBJ gene. TCRdb called the multiplex PCR reads again in MiXCR, with one record for every CDR3 protein. The sample shows approximately 17,000 distinct CDR3 sequences, 29% of them seen only once. There are many counts of this clonotype. Antigen specificity is unknown. Germline V lookup: CDR1 MGHRA, CDR2 YSYEKL. V was clipped by 0 bases and J by 1 base, with 12 bases between them. The CDR3 runs to 16 residues. The sample consisted of PBMCs, taken before or after stereotactic body radiation therapy (not recorded which). The chain employs TRBV4-1 and TRBJ1-1; D possibly corresponds to TRBD1 (6 bases). The source is a donor at least 50 years old with non-small cell lung cancer. CDR3 bases: TGCGCCAGCAGCCAAGATAAAGGGGGAGGGAACACTGAAGCTTTCTTT. It translates to CASSQDKGGGNTEAFF.